This TCR beta chain came from a study of blood T cell repertoires in COVID-19. The wider study: The origin of the acute and convalescent COVID-19 samples was the United States, Italy and Spain.

Germline CDR1 MNHNS, CDR2 SASEGT. V was clipped by 6 bases and J by 10 bases; unmatched bases: 4. CDR3 length: 13 residues. Under the authors' procedure: How many nucleated cells were present was estimated from reference gene primer amplification. Method: immunoSEQ multiplex PCR; TCRdb's copy keeps in-frame clones and lacks some. V and J calls and clone size are copied from that table; D and trimming were computed from the DNA. The sample holds under 250,000 clones, just over 90% seen once. The sequencing input was peripheral blood. This TCR came from a man aged 25-45 years with acute or convalescent COVID-19. The chain is built from TRBV6-1 and TRBJ2-1; 12 bases match TRBD2. CDR3 residues: CASSRLAGVEQFF. In nucleotides, the CDR3 is TGTGCCAGCAGCAGACTAGCGGGGGTGGAGCAGTTCTTC.